This T cell receptor (beta chain) came from a study of low-dose radiotherapy and immunotherapy resistance in tumors. Alpha and beta chains were covered, as first-strand cDNA relied on TRAV- and TRBV-specific primers. With a V-primer adapter and a constant-region primer, TCRs were amplified for about 19 PCR cycles. A single record per CDR3 protein comes from TCRdb applying MiXCR to the reads. In the table there are about 60,000 distinct CDR3 sequences, approximately 25% of which are singletons. Germline CDR1 WSHSY, CDR2 SAAADI. V was pared by 4 bases and J by 2 bases, with 21 bases between. The CDR3 runs to 17 residues. Described time point: before trial treatment. The table lists this clonotype with many counts.

The clonotype was recovered from a male donor with prostate cancer. The genes are TRBV10-2 and TRBJ2-7, with a weak D call TRBD2 (6 bases). This specimen consisted of PBMCs, obtained before treatment. CDR3 residues: CASSAVGRGVSPYEQYF. DNA of the CDR3: TGCGCCAGCAGTGCCGTCGGGAGAGGGGTCTCTCCCTACGAGCAGTACTTC.